This entry lists 19 T cell receptor beta chains sequenced from one sample in a study of control samples from healthy donors and cancer patients (dated by TCRdb to 2018 to 2021). The library came from the immunoSEQ multiplex PCR assay. The immuneACCESS repertoire file appears here via TCRdb, limited to in-frame rearrangements. These files lack a portion of the clones; in checked studies, under half of the deficit traces to unresolved V genes, and the cause of the others is not known. The sample has over 85,000 clones on record, roughly 90% of them singletons. 3.7% of the sample belongs to the ten largest clones. The sample consisted of PBMCs. The receptors derive from a woman in her sixties or seventies with lung cancer.

CDR3 DNA: TGTGCCAGCAGTGAATCCCCTCTATACGAGCAGTACTTC. Its translation: CASSESPLYEQYF. This chain joins TRBV25-1 and TRBJ2-7; the D is unclear. The germline CDR1 and CDR2 sequences are MGHDK and SYGVNS. Trimming took 1 base from V and 4 from J, leaving 8 bases between them. CDR3 length: 13 residues.

A few counts support this clone. The V and J genes are TRBV4-2 and TRBJ2-4; perhaps TRBD1 as D (6 bases). The CDR3 is 15 residues long. Trimming removed 2 bases from V and 5 bases from J, with 13 bases in between. Looked up from germline, CDR1 is LGHNA and CDR2 is YNFKEQ. The CDR3 protein is CASSQLAGAQNIQYF. As DNA, the CDR3 is TGTGCCAGCAGCCAACTCGCAGGGGCTCAAAACATTCAGTACTTC.

V usage is TRBV6-6 and J usage is TRBJ2-6; D may be TRBD2 (5 bases). This CDR3 has 15 amino acids. V lost 6 bases to trimming and J lost 1 base, with 10 bases between them. Germline V gene lookup returns CDR1 MNHNY and CDR2 SVGAGI (reference sequence). The CDR3 sequence is CASSPGVSGANVLTF. CDR3 sequence (DNA): TGTGCCAGCAGCCCCGGGGTGTCTGGGGCCAACGTCCTGACTTTC.

About this clone: Additional DNA sequences in this sample encode the identical CDR3. The V gene is TRBV2, the J gene TRBJ2-7, with no clear D. This CDR3 is 12 amino acids long. With 5 bases removed from V and 3 bases from J, the gap between germline ends came to 8 bases. Germline values: CDR1 SNHLY, CDR2 FYNNEI. The CDR3 bases are TGTGCCAGCAGTAGAACTGGCTACGAGCAGTACTTC. Its translation: CASSRTGYEQYF.

V gene TRBV7-9 combines with J gene TRBJ2-5; possibly TRBD1 or TRBD2 for D (6 bases each). The germline V gene encodes CDR1 SEHNR and CDR2 FQNEAQ (reference sequence). Deletions cut 7 bases from V and 5 bases from J, with 20 bases between. CDR3 length: 15 amino acids. The chain's CDR3 is CASNIRGESWETQYF. The CDR3 DNA is TGTGCCAGCAACATAAGGGGGGAATCGTGGGAGACCCAGTACTTC.

This clone was seen only once. This sequence joins TRBV5-6 and TRBJ1-2; D is unclear. The CDR3 is made up of 16 amino acids. Germline loops: CDR1 SGHDT, CDR2 YYEEEE. V lost 1 base to trimming and J lost 0 bases, with 13 bases between them. Here the CDR3 reads CASSLQNQPPNYGYTF. The DNA of the CDR3 is TGTGCCAGCAGCTTGCAAAATCAGCCTCCTAACTATGGCTACACCTTC.

The chain uses TRBV19 and TRBJ2-2, with 7 bases aligning to TRBD2. V lost 5 bases and J lost 0; bases outside the gene matches: 15. Germline values: CDR1 LNHDA, CDR2 SQIVND (reference sequence). The CDR3 is 19 residues long. For the CDR3, the DNA is TGTGCCAGTAGTCTAAGAGGGGTTGGGCTAGCGGCGAACACCGGGGAGCTGTTTTTT. It encodes CASSLRGVGLAANTGELFF. Supplemented by reference TRBV19 and TRBJ2-2, the full variable domain reads DGGITQSPKYLFRKEGQNVTLSCEQNLNHDAMYWYRQDPGQGLRLIYYSQIVNDFQKGDIAEGYSVSREKKESFPLTVTSAQKNPTAFYLCASSLRGVGLAANTGELFFGEGSRLTVL.

The V and J genes are TRBV19 and TRBJ1-4; no clear D. The length of the CDR3 is 14 residues. The V and J ends lost 5 bases and 2 bases respectively, with 9 bases between them. CDR1 is LNHDA, CDR2 SQIVND, per germline (reference sequence). CDR3 DNA: TGTGCCAGTAGTCCTGGGGTTACTAATGAAAAACTGTTTTTT. It is translated as CASSPGVTNEKLFF.

This rearrangement joins TRBV2 to TRBJ2-1, with 10 bases that match TRBD2. V gave up 9 bases and J gave up 1 base; unmatched junction bases: 3. There are 14 residues in the CDR3. The V gene's germline CDR1 is SNHLY and CDR2 FYNNEI. CDR3 coding DNA: TGTGCCAGTTCTAGCGGGAGTTCCTACAATGAGCAGTTCTTC. The encoded protein is CASSSGSSYNEQFF.

This chain's CDR3 is CASSQEEGSSYNEQFF. The CDR3 DNA reads TGCGCCAGCAGCCAAGAGGAGGGTAGCTCCTACAATGAGCAGTTCTTC. The chain has TRBV4-1 and TRBJ2-1, with D maybe TRBD2 (6 bases). The CDR3 length is 16 residues. Trimming took off 0 bases at V and 0 bases at J, with 9 bases between the two ends. CDR1 is MGHRA and CDR2 is YSYEKL in the germline V gene.

J is TRBJ1-1 and V is TRBV6-5; D call uncertain. V gave up 0 bases and J gave up 4 bases, with 6 bases separating them. Germline V gene sequence: CDR1 MNHEY, CDR2 SVGAGI. This CDR3 contains 13 residues. The CDR3 region has the DNA TGTGCCAGCAGTTACTCGGTGGGCACTGAAGCTTTCTTT. This codes for CASSYSVGTEAFF.

V usage is TRBV18 and J usage is TRBJ1-4, with a tentative D call TRBD1 (5 bases). This CDR3 has 13 residues. Trimming shortened V by 5 bases and J by 7 bases, and 11 bases separated the two germline ends. Germline V gene sequence: CDR1 KGHSH, CDR2 LQKENI. The CDR3, as DNA: TGTGCCAGCTCATTCGGGGGTGGTGAAAAACTGTTTTTT. This translates into CASSFGGGEKLFF.

This chain joins TRBV18 and TRBJ1-2, with 7 bases fitting TRBD1. There are 13 residues in the CDR3. Germline V lookup: CDR1 KGHSH, CDR2 LQKENI. J was trimmed by 8 bases and V by 6 bases; bases with no gene match: 9. DNA for the CDR3: TGTGCCAGCTCCCCTCCGGGACAGCTGGGCTACACCTTC. Amino acid sequence: CASSPPGQLGYTF.

This chain connects TRBV6-6 to TRBJ1-4; D is ambiguous. Germline V lookup: CDR1 MNHNY, CDR2 SVGAGI (reference sequence). V lost 6 bases and J 6 bases, leaving 17 bases between the germline ends. The CDR3 is made up of 15 amino acids. In DNA, the CDR3 is TGTGCCAGCAGAAAGCGGAACGGGGAAGATGAAAAACTGTTTTTT. Its protein is CASRKRNGEDEKLFF.

This clone has only a few counts. The genes are TRBV4-1 and TRBJ2-7; 10 bases fit TRBD1. J gave up 7 bases and V 1 base, and 7 bases lay outside the gene matches. Germline CDR1 and CDR2: MGHRA and YSYEKL. The CDR3 length is 15 residues. The CDR3 coding sequence is TGCGCCAGCAGCCAAGCTGACGGGACAGGGGAAGAGCAGTACTTC. It is translated as CASSQADGTGEEQYF.

The J gene is TRBJ2-1, the V gene TRBV9; maybe TRBD2 (5 bases). Germline V gene lookup returns CDR1 SGDLS and CDR2 YYNGEE. The CDR3 extends over 16 amino acids. With 0 bases removed from V and 2 bases from J, the gap between germline ends came to 12 bases. DNA of the CDR3: TGTGCCAGCAGCGTAGAAGTGGGAGTACCCTACAATGAGCAGTTCTTC. This gives the protein CASSVEVGVPYNEQFF. The full variable domain, with the rest looked up from reference TRBV9 and TRBJ2-1, is DSGVTQTPKHLITATGQRVTLRCSPRSGDLSVYWYQQSLDQGLQFLIQYYNGEERAKGNILERFSAQQFPDLHSELNLSSLELGDSALYFCASSVEVGVPYNEQFFGPGTRLTVL.

This clone has only one observation. The chain is built from TRBV6-1 and TRBJ1-2; no firm D call. The CDR3 is made up of 13 amino acids. Germline CDR1 reads MNHNS; CDR2 reads SASEGT. The V end lost 2 bases, the J end lost 5 bases, and 9 bases lay between the germline ends. As DNA, the CDR3 is TGTGCCAGCAGTGAATCGAACGGATATGGCTACACCTTC. Translating it yields CASSESNGYGYTF.

This sequence joins TRBV3-1 (or the pseudogene TRBV3-2) and TRBJ2-1, with 7 positions matching TRBD2. The junction had 5 bases not matched to a gene; V was cut back by 2 bases and J by 13 bases. CDR3 length equals 12 residues. Germline V gene sequence: CDR1 LGHDT, CDR2 YNNKEL (reference sequence). The CDR3 sequence is CASSQTSVRQFF. CDR3 coding DNA: TGTGCCAGCAGCCAAACTAGCGTAAGACAGTTCTTC.

This clone turned up a few times. This rearrangement joins TRBV6-2 or TRBV6-3 to TRBJ1-5; 7 positions agree with TRBD1. With 6 bases clipped from V and 3 bases from J, the junction kept 11 bases outside the gene matches. Germline V lookup: CDR1 MNHEY, CDR2 SVGEGT. The CDR3 runs to 16 residues. CDR3 sequence (DNA): TGTGCCAGCAGCAGAACTCGCGGGACAGACAATCAGCCCCAGCATTTT. It yields the protein CASSRTRGTDNQPQHF.